These 3 T cell receptor beta chains originate from one sample sequenced in a study of blood T cell repertoires in COVID-19. Sequencing was performed with immunoSEQ multiplex PCR; in TCRdb, only in-frame clones are kept and a portion is missing. The data show about 140,000 clones, with 86% seen just once and about 8% held by the top ten. Sequencing was done on a sample of peripheral blood. The source is a woman aged 60-75 years with acute or convalescent COVID-19.

V is TRBV4-1 and J is TRBJ2-2, with 7 bases identical to TRBD1. This CDR3 is built from 17 residues. The junction had 6 bases not matched to a gene; V was cut back by 1 base and J by 1 base. The germline V gene encodes CDR1 MGHRA and CDR2 YSYEKL. In DNA form, the CDR3 reads TGCGCCAGCAGCCAAGGCACCGGGACAGTGAACACCGGGGAGCTGTTTTTT. This gives the protein CASSQGTGTVNTGELFF.

This clone was detected only once. The chain joins TRBV5-1 to TRBJ2-7; 8 bases fit TRBD2. Germline lookup yields CDR1 SGHRS and CDR2 YFSETQ. The CDR3 covers 16 residues. Trimming at V came to 4 bases and at J to 0 bases, leaving 9 bases not matched to a gene. The CDR3 coding sequence is TGCGCCAGCAGCCCCCTGGCGAGCGGGAGCTCCTACGAGCAGTACTTC. It codes for CASSPLASGSSYEQYF.

The chain carries TRBV28 and TRBJ2-1; 9 nucleotides match TRBD1. Per the germline V gene, CDR1 is MDHEN and CDR2 is SYDVKM. The trim removed 6 bases at V and 9 bases at J, leaving 9 bases unmatched. The CDR3 extends over 14 amino acids. The CDR3 sequence is CASRLTGTGIEQFF. DNA of the CDR3: TGTGCCAGCAGACTAACCGGGACAGGGATTGAGCAGTTCTTC.